Below, one T cell receptor beta chain is given with its context. The germline CDR1 and CDR2 sequences are LNHDA and SQIVND (reference sequence). The V and J ends lost 4 bases and 0 bases respectively, with 13 bases between them. The CDR3 contains 16 residues. This specimen comes from a study of Ad26.COV2.S vaccination and SARS-CoV-2 variants. Treatment in this sample: roughly 19 received Ad26.COV2.S at low or high dose, single or two shots; five or six received placebo; per-sample allocation not given. Collection of samples fell on day 63 after the first vaccine or placebo injection. The sample came from a Boston adult aged 18-55 years. Clones were sequenced by immunoSEQ multiplex PCR, and TCRdb holds only the in-frame ones, with some missing. The repertoire holds some 640,000 clones, with around 92% as singletons.

The receptor was derived from a person aged 18-60 years who received the Ad26.COV2.S COVID-19 vaccine or a placebo. The sequenced sample was peripheral blood, obtained in a trial of Ad26.COV2.S vaccine versus placebo. The gene calls are TRBV19 and TRBJ2-1; D gene ambiguous. The CDR3 is CASSTMGGYSYNEQFF. CDR3 nucleotides: TGTGCCAGTAGTACTATGGGCGGATACTCCTACAATGAGCAGTTCTTC.